This is a list of T cell receptor beta chains from one sample in a study of T cell changes during pregnancy in multiple sclerosis. Only in-frame clones appear in the TCRdb table, and some are missing; sequencing was by immunoSEQ multiplex PCR. The data hold roughly 75,000 clones, with 90% to 95% observed a single time. Sample: peripheral blood, taken after pregnancy. The receptors were sampled from a female donor in good health, enrolled as a control in a pregnancy study. Each CDR3 is given with its conserved first and last residue. Each record gives: J gene, V gene, CDR3 protein.

j_gene: TRBJ2-5
v_gene: TRBV7-3
CDR3aa: CASSFSGGVETQYF

j_gene: TRBJ2-7
v_gene: TRBV19
CDR3aa: CASKEGNTDRAPYEQYF

j_gene: TRBJ2-7
v_gene: TRBV14
CDR3aa: CASSQLAGDYEQYF

j_gene: TRBJ1-5
v_gene: TRBV4-1
CDR3aa: CASSQDPWAGTNNQPQHF

j_gene: TRBJ2-3
v_gene: TRBV28
CDR3aa: CASTSGASGDTQYF

j_gene: TRBJ2-3
v_gene: TRBV5-4
CDR3aa: CASSPPARHTDTQYF

j_gene: TRBJ2-7
v_gene: TRBV27
CDR3aa: CASSLSWTGRYEQYF

j_gene: TRBJ2-7
v_gene: TRBV4-1
CDR3aa: CASSREGTSGGGEQYF

j_gene: TRBJ1-2
v_gene: TRBV11-2
CDR3aa: CASSLGDRSIYGYTF

j_gene: TRBJ2-1
v_gene: TRBV4-3
CDR3aa: CASSPSHQVHSYNEQFF

j_gene: TRBJ2-7
v_gene: TRBV7-2
CDR3aa: CASSLGWTGSEQYF

j_gene: TRBJ2-7
v_gene: TRBV15
CDR3aa: CATSRDLGGFSYEQYF

j_gene: TRBJ2-4
v_gene: TRBV30
CDR3aa: CAWSPMMGGSIQYF

j_gene: TRBJ2-1
v_gene: TRBV13
CDR3aa: CASSDPGLTSSYNEQFF

j_gene: TRBJ2-3
v_gene: TRBV27
CDR3aa: CASSLMAASTDTQYF

j_gene: TRBJ2-3
v_gene: TRBV5-1
CDR3aa: CASSLGGSGGPTDTQYF

j_gene: TRBJ1-2
v_gene: TRBV19
CDR3aa: CASSIGPGRVGLGYTF

j_gene: TRBJ2-5
v_gene: TRBV11-1
CDR3aa: CASSLEGRRDQKETQYF

j_gene: TRBJ2-7
v_gene: TRBV6-5
CDR3aa: CASSPPGQPYEQYF

j_gene: TRBJ1-2
v_gene: TRBV10-3
CDR3aa: CAISIGQGNYGYTF

j_gene: TRBJ1-6
v_gene: TRBV6-1
CDR3aa: CASKKGAQADSPLHF

j_gene: TRBJ2-2
v_gene: TRBV9
CDR3aa: CASSVGGWIPGELFF

j_gene: TRBJ2-7
v_gene: TRBV7-2
CDR3aa: CASRRAYEQYF

j_gene: TRBJ2-1
v_gene: TRBV6-5
CDR3aa: CASSSSGGAGNEQFF

j_gene: TRBJ2-2
v_gene: TRBV2
CDR3aa: CASSLAGAVGELFF

j_gene: TRBJ2-3
v_gene: TRBV5-1
CDR3aa: CAISFLAGGADTQYF

j_gene: TRBJ2-5
v_gene: TRBV27
CDR3aa: CASSLGGLAETQYF

j_gene: TRBJ2-1
v_gene: TRBV28
CDR3aa: CASSYSTSGSVGQFF

j_gene: TRBJ2-5
v_gene: TRBV13
CDR3aa: CASSRGGGSEETQYF

j_gene: TRBJ2-3
v_gene: TRBV28
CDR3aa: CASSFLPDTQYF

j_gene: TRBJ1-2
v_gene: TRBV4-3
CDR3aa: CASSLGGNYGYTF

j_gene: TRBJ2-7
v_gene: TRBV7-6
CDR3aa: CASSLDGTGFDEQYF

j_gene: TRBJ1-2
v_gene: TRBV9
CDR3aa: CASSVGGRDSSNYGYTF

j_gene: TRBJ2-1
v_gene: TRBV10-1
CDR3aa: CASSESRSGGAFGNEQFF

j_gene: TRBJ2-3
v_gene: TRBV7-2
CDR3aa: CASSFTRTSGSDTQYF

j_gene: TRBJ2-4
v_gene: TRBV2
CDR3aa: CASSGPGTGSGAKNIQYF

j_gene: TRBJ1-2
v_gene: TRBV10-3
CDR3aa: CAITSGQAYGYTF

j_gene: TRBJ1-2
v_gene: TRBV10-2
CDR3aa: CASLTGGYGYTF

j_gene: TRBJ2-1
v_gene: TRBV9
CDR3aa: CASSVEAGGTRMDNEQFF

j_gene: TRBJ2-7
v_gene: TRBV6-1
CDR3aa: CASRTSGGDEQYF

j_gene: TRBJ2-3
v_gene: TRBV23-1
CDR3aa: CASSHRDTQYF

j_gene: TRBJ2-1
v_gene: TRBV5-1
CDR3aa: CASSLLAGSYNEQFF

j_gene: TRBJ1-4
v_gene: TRBV6-5
CDR3aa: CASSKGGGNEKLFF

j_gene: TRBJ2-3
v_gene: TRBV29-1
CDR3aa: CSVQGITSTDTQYF

j_gene: TRBJ1-2
v_gene: TRBV2
CDR3aa: CASTQGSRGLYGYTF